The text below deals with one T cell receptor (beta chain). What it binds is unknown. Template-switching 5'RACE yielded the TCR cDNA; a universal primer site and UMIs were added in the process. TCRdb redid the calling of the 5' RACE reads with MiXCR, one entry per CDR3 protein. The table lists some 670,000 distinct CDR3 sequences, 9% to 15% of them singletons. These data come from a study of T cells after yellow fever vaccination. Findings and caveats of the study: On re-exposure, the response was weaker but peaked faster, at day 5 versus 15. Once the booster was given, most primary-vaccination clones reappeared, at about 96% for CD4 and approximately 88% for CD8. Only a small proportion of the clonotypes turned up in both the CD4 and the CD8 compartments, likely arising from convergent recombination.

The CDR3 contains 16 residues. Germline CDR1 reads SGHTA; CDR2 reads FQGNSA. The V segment lost 0 bases and the J segment 2 bases; nucleotides outside the gene matches: 6. This clonotype was obtained from a man aged 30-40 years who received the YFV17D yellow fever vaccine. The chain recombines TRBV7-2 with TRBJ1-2; 7 bases line up with TRBD1. The sequencing here drew on PBMCs, taken on the day of the yellow fever booster vaccination. CDR3: CASSLAQTGPNYGYTF. The CDR3 DNA reads as TGTGCCAGCAGCTTAGCACAGACAGGGCCCAACTATGGCTACACCTTC.